These 10 T cell receptor beta chains were all obtained from the same sample, sequenced in a study of shared clonotypes between healthy human individuals (dated by TCRdb to about 2020). Receptor amplification or capture employed the immunoSEQ multiplex PCR assay. TCRdb holds this immuneACCESS table with in-frame rearrangements only. Some clones are missing; in checked studies, unresolved V genes explain under half, and the rest has no known cause. This sample lists approximately 620,000 clones; approximately 97% were detected once. In total, the top ten clones hold approximately 0.057% of the sample. The sequenced sample was naive CD4+ T cells sorted from blood. The intended sense of this specimen's cell subset or site label: CD45RA+ positively selected. Every receptor here comes from a woman in her twenties or thirties in good health.

The chain couples TRBV27 to TRBJ2-7, with TRBD1 identical over 9 bases. V dropped 5 bases and J dropped 4; count of bases not matched to a gene: 6. Germline CDR1 reads MNHEY; CDR2 reads SMNVEV (reference sequence). The CDR3 totals 14 residues. The CDR3 sequence is CASSLQGAGYEQYF. CDR3 DNA: TGTGCCAGCAGTCTACAGGGGGCCGGTTACGAGCAGTACTTC.

The J gene is TRBJ2-7, the V gene TRBV2; D uncertain. The CDR3 is 13 amino acids. CDR1 SNHLY and CDR2 FYNNEI come from the germline V gene. Trimming left V 4 bases short and J 7 bases short, with 14 bases between. CDR3: CASSVIIRVEQYF. DNA of the CDR3: TGTGCCAGCAGTGTTATAATCCGGGTTGAGCAGTACTTC.

This clone was detected once. The chain links TRBV19 to TRBJ2-1, with TRBD2 matching 11 bases. The CDR3 is 16 residues long. Germline-derived CDR1 and CDR2 are LNHDA and SQIVND (reference sequence). The V gene end was trimmed by 4 bases and the J gene end by 2 bases; junction bases not matched to a gene: 4. This CDR3 is CASSNSGRAAYNEQFF. For the CDR3, the DNA is TGTGCCAGTAGTAATAGCGGGAGGGCCGCCTACAATGAGCAGTTCTTC. Filled out from reference TRBV19 and TRBJ2-1, the complete variable domain reads DGGITQSPKYLFRKEGQNVTLSCEQNLNHDAMYWYRQDPGQGLRLIYYSQIVNDFQKGDIAEGYSVSREKKESFPLTVTSAQKNPTAFYLCASSNSGRAAYNEQFFGPGTRLTVL.

This clone occurred once. The V and J genes are TRBV7-9 and TRBJ1-2; 7 nucleotides match TRBD1. The length of the CDR3 is 14 residues. Germline CDR1 reads SEHNR; CDR2 reads FQNEAQ (reference sequence). V gave up 5 bases and J gave up 3 bases; unmatched junction bases: 6. The CDR3: CASSTNTGDYGYTF. The CDR3 DNA is TGTGCCAGCAGCACAAACACAGGGGACTATGGCTACACCTTC.

This chain uses TRBV18 with TRBJ1-2; D is uncertain. The V gene lost 1 base and the J gene lost 2 bases, with 8 bases spanning the gap. Germline V gene lookup returns CDR1 KGHSH and CDR2 LQKENI. The CDR3 contains 14 residues. CDR3 bases: TGTGCCAGCTCACCACGTGAGATAAACTATGGCTACACCTTC. Encoded protein: CASSPREINYGYTF.

The V call is TRBV19, the J call TRBJ1-2; D is possibly TRBD1 (6 bases). The CDR3 is 14 residues long. CDR1 and CDR2 from the germline V gene are LNHDA and SQIVND (reference sequence). Trimming took 6 bases from V and 2 from J, leaving 13 bases between them. CDR3: CASSSAQGNYGYTF. CDR3 sequence (DNA): TGTGCCAGTAGCAGTGCACAGGGAAACTATGGCTACACCTTC.

The V call is TRBV27, the J call TRBJ2-7; D is possibly TRBD2 (6 bases). The CDR3 covers 15 residues. Per the germline V gene, CDR1 is MNHEY and CDR2 is SMNVEV (reference sequence). Trimming removed 6 bases at V and 2 bases at J, with 17 bases between. The CDR3 protein is CASRGPGRSAYEQYF. DNA for the CDR3: TGTGCCAGCAGGGGTCCGGGGAGGTCGGCCTACGAGCAGTACTTC.

The V gene is TRBV6-1, the J gene TRBJ1-5; no definite D call. Trimming removed 2 bases at V and 5 bases at J, with 7 bases between. Germline V CDR1 and CDR2: MNHNS, SASEGT. The CDR3 has 13 residues. The CDR3 loop reads CASSEQQHQPQHF. The CDR3 DNA sequence: TGTGCCAGCAGTGAACAACAGCATCAGCCCCAGCATTTT.

The J gene is TRBJ2-7, the V gene TRBV21-1; no DNA check was done on the table's D call, TRBD1. TRBV21-1 is flagged as a pseudogene. This CDR3 region has 13 residues. CDR3: CASTNDRVYEQYF. In nucleotides, the CDR3 is TGTGCCAGCACCAACGACAGGGTGTACGAGCAGTACTTC.

The chain uses TRBV30 and TRBJ2-1, with D maybe TRBD2 (6 bases). This CDR3 has 13 residues. Per germline, CDR1 GTSNPN and CDR2 SVGIG (reference sequence). V was shortened by 5 bases and J by 3 bases, with 11 bases between the two germline ends. The CDR3 sequence: CAWSRDIYNEQFF. In DNA form, the CDR3 reads TGTGCCTGGTCGCGGGATATCTACAATGAGCAGTTCTTC.